The 32 T cell receptor beta chains given below trace back to one sample, sequenced in a study of T cells in tuberculosis. Data came from immunoSEQ multiplex PCR; TCRdb stores just in-frame clones and leaves some out. The sample contains some 40,000 clones, about 95% of which appear only once. Material for sequencing was PBMCs. Every receptor here comes from a donor under 30 with latent tuberculosis or without tuberculosis infection.

The V gene is TRBV18, the J gene TRBJ1-2; 7 bases agree with TRBD1. Germline lookup yields CDR1 KGHSH and CDR2 LQKENI. J lost 5 bases, V lost 3 bases, and 3 bases had no gene match. This CDR3 spans 13 amino acids. CDR3 DNA sequence: TGTGCCAGCTCACCCGGACAGGATTATGGCTACACCTTC. Protein sequence: CASSPGQDYGYTF.

This clone appeared a single time. The gene calls are TRBV15 and TRBJ1-1, with 7 bases lining up with TRBD1. The CDR3 is 13 residues long. Losses at the gene ends were 1 base for V and 7 bases for J; bases not matched to a gene: 3. Per the germline V gene, CDR1 is LNHNV and CDR2 is YYDKDF (reference sequence). The CDR3 DNA reads as TGTGCCACCAGCAGAGGACAGGGCGGTGAAGCTTTCTTT. Translated: CATSRGQGGEAFF.

The rearrangement joins TRBV30 to TRBJ1-2; possibly TRBD1 for D (6 bases). Germline V gene data show CDR1 as GTSNPN and CDR2 as SVGIG (reference sequence). V lost 3 bases to trimming and J lost 4 bases, with 6 bases between them. CDR3 size: 11 residues. The CDR3 nucleotides are TGTGCCTGGAGAGGGGGCTATGGCTACACCTTC. Protein sequence: CAWRGGYGYTF.

The gene calls are TRBV15 and TRBJ2-7; 9 positions agree with TRBD1. The CDR3 sequence is 13 residues long. Germline V gene sequence: CDR1 LNHNV, CDR2 YYDKDF (reference sequence). After removal of 5 bases from V and 6 bases from J, the junction contained 5 bases not matched to a gene. CDR3 amino acids: CATSVQGAGEQYF. The CDR3, as DNA: TGTGCCACCAGCGTACAGGGGGCGGGCGAGCAGTACTTC. The variable domain in full, with the rest retrieved from reference TRBV15 and TRBJ2-7, is DAMVIQNPRYQVTQFGKPVTLSCSQTLNHNVMYWYQQKSSQAPKLLFHYYDKDFNNEADTPDNFQSRRPNTSFCFLDIRSPGLGDTAMYLCATSVQGAGEQYFGPGTRLTVT.

For the CDR3, the DNA is TGTGCCAGCTCACCGGGGACAGGGAATTATGGCTACACCTTC. Translating gives CASSPGTGNYGYTF. The chain is built from TRBV18 and TRBJ1-2, with TRBD1 matching over 9 bases. The CDR3 has 14 amino acids. The germline CDR1 and CDR2 sequences are KGHSH and LQKENI. The junction had 4 bases not matched to a gene; V was cut back by 3 bases and J by 5 bases.

V is TRBV14 and J is TRBJ2-1, with D unresolved. Trimming stripped 4 bases from V and 4 bases from J, with 11 bases between. Germline V gene lookup returns CDR1 SGHDN and CDR2 FVKESK. The length of the CDR3 is 14 residues. The CDR3, as DNA: TGTGCCAGCAGCCGTCAATTACTTTACAATGAGCAGTTCTTC. Protein sequence: CASSRQLLYNEQFF.

This chain uses TRBV6-4 with TRBJ2-1; 10 bases map to TRBD2. The CDR3 covers 16 residues. Germline loops: CDR1 MRHNA, CDR2 SNTAGT. The junction had 4 bases not matched to a gene; V was cut back by 0 bases and J by 5 bases. The CDR3 DNA sequence: TGTGCCAGCAGTGACTCGAGCGGGGGGGGCCACAATGAGCAGTTCTTC. This encodes CASSDSSGGGHNEQFF.

The rearrangement links TRBV27 to TRBJ1-1; 7 positions match TRBD1. V was clipped by 6 bases and J by 10 bases; unmatched bases: 5. The CDR3 is made up of 11 amino acids. Germline V gene sequence: CDR1 MNHEY, CDR2 SMNVEV (reference sequence). The CDR3 region is CASRTDRAAFF. For the CDR3, the DNA is TGTGCCAGCAGGACCGACAGGGCAGCTTTCTTT.

This sequence joins TRBV5-5 and TRBJ2-7, with no clear D. CDR3 length: 13 amino acids. The V gene's germline CDR1 is SGHKS and CDR2 YYEKEE (reference sequence). The germline V and J ends were trimmed by 4 bases and 7 bases, with 15 bases remaining between them. The CDR3 protein is CASSEYPGREQYF. CDR3 in DNA: TGTGCCAGCAGCGAATATCCGGGTAGAGAGCAGTACTTC.

The chain combines TRBV28 with TRBJ2-1; 14 bases fit TRBD2. CDR1 is MDHEN and CDR2 is SYDVKM in the germline V gene. This CDR3 contains 17 residues. The ends lost 4 bases at V and 4 bases at J; junction bases unmatched: 6. The CDR3 bases are TGTGCCAGCAGTTCACCCGGGACTAGCGGGGGATACAATGAGCAGTTCTTC. It encodes CASSSPGTSGGYNEQFF. The full variable domain, completed using reference TRBV28 and TRBJ2-1, is DVKVTQSSRYLVKRTGEKVFLECVQDMDHENMFWYRQDPGLGLRLIYFSYDVKMKEKGDIPEGYSVSREKKERFSLILESASTNQTSMYLCASSSPGTSGGYNEQFFGPGTRLTVL.

This chain uses TRBV25-1 with TRBJ2-5, with 7 bases fitting TRBD1. Losses at the gene ends were 2 bases for V and 3 bases for J; bases not matched to a gene: 6. The CDR3 has 15 amino acids. CDR1 is MGHDK, CDR2 SYGVNS, per germline. CDR3 bases: TGTGCCAGCAGTGAAGCGGACAGGAGCAAAGAGACCCAGTACTTC. It is translated as CASSEADRSKETQYF.

This chain connects TRBV5-1 to TRBJ1-1; tentative D call: TRBD1 (5 bases). CDR1 SGHRS and CDR2 YFSETQ come from the germline V gene. The length of the CDR3 is 15 residues. V was pared by 2 bases and J by 2 bases, with 13 bases between. The CDR3 nucleotides are TGCGCCAGCAGCTTTTACGGGACTACAAACACTGAAGCTTTCTTT. Translating gives CASSFYGTTNTEAFF. The entire variable domain, with the rest obtained from reference TRBV5-1 and TRBJ1-1, is as follows: KAGVTQTPRYLIKTRGQQVTLSCSPISGHRSVSWYQQTPGQGLQFLFEYFSETQRNKGNFPGRFSGRQFSNSRSEMNVSTLELGDSALYLCASSFYGTTNTEAFFGQGTRLTVV.

This chain connects TRBV7-9 to TRBJ1-3; 7 bases fit TRBD1. V shed 5 bases and J 3 bases; nucleotides not matched to a gene: 19. The CDR3 loop spans 19 amino acids. The germline V gene encodes CDR1 SEHNR and CDR2 FQNEAQ (reference sequence). This chain's CDR3 is CASSGGQRGSMTGGNTIYF. CDR3 nucleotides: TGTGCCAGCAGCGGGGGACAGAGGGGATCGATGACTGGTGGAAACACCATATATTTT.

This sequence joins TRBV27 and TRBJ2-7; 7 bases are a match to TRBD1. Germline trimming cut 5 bases from V and 9 bases from J; bases unmatched to any gene: 13. The CDR3 loop spans 14 amino acids. Germline CDR1 MNHEY, CDR2 SMNVEV (reference sequence). The CDR3 loop is CASSTIQGIVMQYF. CDR3 DNA: TGTGCCAGCAGTACAATACAGGGGATAGTAATGCAGTACTTC.

This clone was recorded once. CDR3 region: CASSSQQGANTEAFF. For the CDR3, the DNA is TGTGCCAGCAGCTCCCAACAGGGGGCCAACACTGAAGCTTTCTTT. This sequence joins TRBV13 and TRBJ1-1, with 9 nucleotides matching TRBD1. The CDR3 has 15 residues. Germline V CDR1 and CDR2: PRHDT, FYEKMQ (reference sequence). V was clipped by 4 bases and J by 2 bases; unmatched bases: 5.

This sequence joins TRBV2 and TRBJ2-6; TRBD2 aligns across 7 bases. V lost 7 bases to trimming and J lost 1 base; unmatched junction nucleotides: 4. The CDR3 length is 15 residues. Germline CDR1 and CDR2: SNHLY and FYNNEI. For the CDR3, the DNA is TGTGCCAGCAATAGGGGAGGGTCTGGGGCCAACGTCCTGACTTTC. It codes for CASNRGGSGANVLTF.

The chain is built from TRBV2 and TRBJ1-5; TRBD1 matches at 9 bases. Germline assignment: CDR1 SNHLY and CDR2 FYNNEI. The CDR3 is 15 amino acids. V shed 7 bases, J shed 7 bases, and the junction held 11 bases outside the gene matches. CDR3 DNA sequence: TGTGCCAGCACAAATAAACAGGGGGCGAGCCAGCCCCAGCATTTT. Amino acids: CASTNKQGASQPQHF.

The CDR3 is CASSYPVPRRGQPQHF. The CDR3 DNA sequence: TGCGCCAGCAGTTACCCCGTGCCAAGGAGGGGTCAGCCCCAGCATTTT. This rearrangement joins TRBV23-1 to TRBJ1-5, with D tentatively TRBD1 (5 bases). TRBV23-1 is sorted into the ORF group, with uncertain function. The CDR3 is 16 amino acids. V lost 5 bases to trimming and J lost 6 bases, with 20 bases between them.

This clone has a single count. This sample includes further DNA sequences coding for the same CDR3. The J gene is TRBJ2-1, the V gene TRBV10-2; TRBD1 aligns across 7 bases. V lost 0 bases to trimming and J lost 7 bases; unmatched junction nucleotides: 3. The CDR3 sequence is 14 residues long. CDR1 and CDR2 from the germline V gene are WSHSY and SAAADI. Written as DNA, the CDR3 is TGCGCCAGCAGTGAGTCGACAGGGATAAATGAGCAGTTCTTC. Its protein is CASSESTGINEQFF.

V gene TRBV27 combines with J gene TRBJ2-3; weak D call: TRBD1 (7 bases). Germline V gives CDR1 MNHEY, CDR2 SMNVEV (reference sequence). The length of the CDR3 is 16 residues. V was pared by 3 bases and J by 2 bases, with 15 bases between. The CDR3 region is CASSFGGGADTDTQYF. CDR3 bases: TGTGCCAGCAGTTTCGGAGGGGGCGCCGACACAGATACGCAGTATTTT.

This clone was observed once. The chain combines TRBV7-2 with TRBJ1-2; no reliable D call. Deletions cut 1 base from V and 7 bases from J, with 10 bases between. The V gene's germline CDR1 is SGHTA and CDR2 FQGNSA. The CDR3 spans 13 residues. CDR3 sequence reads: CASSLVEPSGYTF. For the CDR3, the DNA is TGTGCCAGCAGCTTAGTTGAACCGAGTGGCTACACCTTC.

The J gene is TRBJ1-3, the V gene TRBV28; D is unresolved. CDR1 and CDR2 from the germline V gene are MDHEN and SYDVKM. CDR3 length: 15 residues. The ends were cut back, 6 bases at V and 3 bases at J, with 15 bases in the middle. The CDR3: CASSLTNRIGNTIYF. DNA for the CDR3: TGTGCCAGCAGCCTGACAAACAGAATTGGAAACACCATATATTTT.

This chain links TRBV25-1 with TRBJ2-3; D possibly corresponds to TRBD1 (5 bases). Deletions cut 7 bases from V and 5 bases from J, with 22 bases between. Germline lookup yields CDR1 MGHDK and CDR2 SYGVNS. The CDR3 totals 16 residues. The CDR3 nucleotides are TGTGCCAGCACCCATAAAAAGGCAGGGTTGATAGATACGCAGTATTTT. As protein: CASTHKKAGLIDTQYF. Full variable domain (outside the CDR3, taken from reference TRBV25-1 and TRBJ2-3): EADIYQTPRYLVIGTGKKITLECSQTMGHDKMYWYQQDPGMELHLIHYSYGVNSTEKGDLSSESTVSRIRTEHFPLTLESARPSHTSQYLCASTHKKAGLIDTQYFGPGTRLTVL.

V usage is TRBV4-2 and J usage is TRBJ1-2; D remains ambiguous. CDR1 is LGHNA, CDR2 YNFKEQ, per germline. V lost 0 bases and J lost 8, with 16 bases in between. The CDR3 consists of 15 residues. CDR3 nucleotide sequence: TGTGCCAGCAGCCAAGAGATAGTACGAGGGCCCGGCTACACCTTC. This codes for CASSQEIVRGPGYTF.

The V call is TRBV19, the J call TRBJ1-1; tentative D call: TRBD1 (5 bases). The CDR3 is 14 residues long. Germline V CDR1 and CDR2: LNHDA, SQIVND (reference sequence). Trimming pared 10 bases from V and 6 bases from J, leaving 21 bases between. The CDR3 loop is CATQPGDFFAEAFF. For the CDR3, the DNA is TGTGCCACCCAACCGGGGGATTTTTTCGCTGAAGCTTTCTTT. Combining the CDR3 with reference TRBV19 and TRBJ1-1 gives the whole variable domain DGGITQSPKYLFRKEGQNVTLSCEQNLNHDAMYWYRQDPGQGLRLIYYSQIVNDFQKGDIAEGYSVSREKKESFPLTVTSAQKNPTAFYLCATQPGDFFAEAFFGQGTRLTVV.

This sequence joins TRBV30 and TRBJ1-1; TRBD1 might be the D (6 bases). V was clipped by 5 bases and J by 0 bases, with 13 bases between them. This CDR3 is built from 14 residues. CDR1 GTSNPN and CDR2 SVGIG come from the germline V gene (reference sequence). The CDR3 region has the DNA TGTGCCTGGGGGGGGGCCCCCATGAACACTGAAGCTTTCTTT. Protein product: CAWGGAPMNTEAFF.

This chain links TRBV30 with TRBJ1-5; D is unclear. Germline loops: CDR1 GTSNPN, CDR2 SVGIG (reference sequence). This CDR3 has 13 amino acids. With 5 bases removed from V and 3 bases from J, the gap between germline ends came to 11 bases. CDR3 sequence: CAWDRGDNQPQHF. DNA for the CDR3: TGTGCCTGGGATCGAGGTGACAATCAGCCCCAGCATTTT.

This sequence joins TRBV15 and TRBJ1-6; possibly TRBD1 for D (5 bases). Germline values: CDR1 LNHNV, CDR2 YYDKDF (reference sequence). Trimming removed 2 bases at V and 7 bases at J, with 30 bases between. CDR3 length: 21 amino acids. The CDR3 protein is CATSRKTDPKVLGMVNSPLHF. CDR3 nucleotide sequence: TGTGCCACCAGCAGAAAGACAGATCCCAAGGTTTTGGGGATGGTAAATTCACCCCTCCACTTT.

The DNA of the CDR3 is TGCGCCAGCAGCCTCGACAGTTTGGTGCAGTTCTTC. Amino acids: CASSLDSLVQFF. The chain recombines TRBV5-1 with TRBJ2-1; D possibly corresponds to TRBD1 (5 bases). V was clipped by 4 bases and J by 12 bases, with 14 bases between them. This CDR3 contains 12 residues. Per germline, CDR1 SGHRS and CDR2 YFSETQ.

Here the CDR3 reads CASNQFTRGENYGYTF. Here the CDR3 DNA reads TGTGCCAGCAACCAATTCACTCGGGGGGAAAACTATGGCTACACCTTC. V is TRBV5-8 and J is TRBJ1-2; weak D call: TRBD1 (5 bases). V was pared by 6 bases and J by 2 bases, with 20 bases between. Per the germline V gene, CDR1 is SGHTS and CDR2 is YDEGEE. This CDR3 contains 16 residues.

The genes are TRBV27 and TRBJ1-2; 7 nucleotides match TRBD1. The CDR3 spans 13 residues. Germline V gives CDR1 MNHEY, CDR2 SMNVEV (reference sequence). Trimming cost V 6 bases and J 7 bases; bases outside gene matches: 8. CDR3 loop: CASRPRQGSGYTF. CDR3 DNA sequence: TGTGCCAGCAGGCCCCGACAGGGAAGTGGCTACACCTTC.

This chain connects TRBV27 to TRBJ1-1; D may be TRBD1 (5 bases). The CDR3 has 15 residues. V shed 3 bases and J shed 7 bases, with 18 bases lying between them. Germline lookup yields CDR1 MNHEY and CDR2 SMNVEV (reference sequence). The CDR3 here is CASSLNSVGQNEAFF. DNA of the CDR3: TGTGCCAGCAGTTTGAACTCTGTGGGGCAAAATGAAGCTTTCTTT.